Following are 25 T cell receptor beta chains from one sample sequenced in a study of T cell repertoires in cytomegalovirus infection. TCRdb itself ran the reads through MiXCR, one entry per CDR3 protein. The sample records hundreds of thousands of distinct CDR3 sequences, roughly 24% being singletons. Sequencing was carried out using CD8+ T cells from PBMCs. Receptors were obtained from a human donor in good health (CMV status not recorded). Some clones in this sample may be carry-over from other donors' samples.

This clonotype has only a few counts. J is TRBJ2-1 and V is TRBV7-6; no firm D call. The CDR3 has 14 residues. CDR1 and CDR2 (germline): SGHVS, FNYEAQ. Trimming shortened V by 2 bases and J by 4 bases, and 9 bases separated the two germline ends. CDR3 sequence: CASSLPAGYNEQFF. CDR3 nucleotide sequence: TGTGCCAGCAGCTTACCTGCCGGATACAATGAGCAGTTCTTC. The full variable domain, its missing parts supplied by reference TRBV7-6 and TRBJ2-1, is GAGVSQSPRYKVTKRGQDVALRCDPISGHVSLYWYRQALGQGPEFLTYFNYEAQQDKSGLPNDRFSAERPEGSISTLTIQRTEQRDSAMYRCASSLPAGYNEQFFGPGTRLTVL.

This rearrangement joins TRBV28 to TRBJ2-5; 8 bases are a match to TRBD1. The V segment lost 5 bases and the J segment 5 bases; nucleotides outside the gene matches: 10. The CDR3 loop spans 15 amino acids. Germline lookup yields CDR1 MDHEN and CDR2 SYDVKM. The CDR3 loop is CASSDRGQRWETQYF. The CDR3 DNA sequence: TGTGCCAGCAGTGACAGGGGCCAACGTTGGGAGACCCAGTACTTC.

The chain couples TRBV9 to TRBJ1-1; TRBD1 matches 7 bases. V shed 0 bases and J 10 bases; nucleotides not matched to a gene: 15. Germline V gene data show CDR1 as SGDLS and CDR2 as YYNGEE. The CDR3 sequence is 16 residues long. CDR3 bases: TGTGCCAGCAGCGTAGAAGCAGGGGGGACTGAACGGGGAGCTTTCTTT. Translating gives CASSVEAGGTERGAFF.

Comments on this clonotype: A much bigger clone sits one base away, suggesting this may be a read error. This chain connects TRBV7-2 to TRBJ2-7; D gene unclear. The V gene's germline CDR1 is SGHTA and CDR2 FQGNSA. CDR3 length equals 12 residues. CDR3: CVSRPNSYEQYF. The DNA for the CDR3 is TGTGTCAGCCGACCCAATTCCTACGAGCAGTACTTC.

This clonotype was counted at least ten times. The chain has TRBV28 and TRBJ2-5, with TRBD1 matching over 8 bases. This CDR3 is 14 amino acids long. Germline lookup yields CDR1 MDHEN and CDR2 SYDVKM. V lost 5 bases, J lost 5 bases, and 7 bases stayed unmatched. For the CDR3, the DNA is TGTGCCAGCAGTGTGGACAGGGTTACCGAGACCCAGTACTTC. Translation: CASSVDRVTETQYF.

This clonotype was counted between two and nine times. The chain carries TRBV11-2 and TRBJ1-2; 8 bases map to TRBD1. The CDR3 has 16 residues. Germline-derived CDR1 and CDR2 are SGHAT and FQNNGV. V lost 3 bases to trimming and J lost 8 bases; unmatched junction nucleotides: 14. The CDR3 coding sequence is TGTGCCAGCAGCTTGACTCCGGGACAGGACCCGAGGGGCTACACCTTC. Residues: CASSLTPGQDPRGYTF.

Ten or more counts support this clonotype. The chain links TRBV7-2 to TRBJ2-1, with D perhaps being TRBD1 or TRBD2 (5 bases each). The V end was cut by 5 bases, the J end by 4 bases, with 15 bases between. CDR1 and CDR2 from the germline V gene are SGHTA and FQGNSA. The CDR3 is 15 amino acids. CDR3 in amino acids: CASSTSGTQYNEQFF. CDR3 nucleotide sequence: TGTGCCAGCAGCACATCCGGGACCCAATACAATGAGCAGTTCTTC.

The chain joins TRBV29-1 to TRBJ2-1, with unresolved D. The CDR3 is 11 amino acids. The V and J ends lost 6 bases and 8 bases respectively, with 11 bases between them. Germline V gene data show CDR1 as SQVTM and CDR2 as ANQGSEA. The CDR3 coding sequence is TGCAGCGTGTCGTGGACCGATGAGCAGTTCTTC. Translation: CSVSWTDEQFF.

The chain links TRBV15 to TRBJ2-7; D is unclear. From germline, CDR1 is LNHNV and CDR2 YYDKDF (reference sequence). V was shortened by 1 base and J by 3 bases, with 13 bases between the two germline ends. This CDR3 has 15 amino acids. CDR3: CATSRGEQLLYEQYF. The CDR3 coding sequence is TGTGCCACCAGCAGAGGGGAACAGCTCCTCTACGAGCAGTACTTC.

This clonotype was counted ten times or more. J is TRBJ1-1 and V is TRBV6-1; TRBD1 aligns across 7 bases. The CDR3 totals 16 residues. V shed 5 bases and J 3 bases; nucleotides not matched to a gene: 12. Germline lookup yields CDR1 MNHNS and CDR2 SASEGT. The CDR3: CASSIGTVGSYTEAFF. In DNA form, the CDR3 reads TGTGCCAGCAGTATCGGGACAGTGGGCTCGTACACTGAAGCTTTCTTT.

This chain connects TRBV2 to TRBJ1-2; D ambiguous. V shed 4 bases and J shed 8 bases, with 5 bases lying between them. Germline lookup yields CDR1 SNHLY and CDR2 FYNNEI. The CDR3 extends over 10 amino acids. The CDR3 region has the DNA TGTGCCAGCAGTGGGACGGGCTACACCTTC. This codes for CASSGTGYTF.

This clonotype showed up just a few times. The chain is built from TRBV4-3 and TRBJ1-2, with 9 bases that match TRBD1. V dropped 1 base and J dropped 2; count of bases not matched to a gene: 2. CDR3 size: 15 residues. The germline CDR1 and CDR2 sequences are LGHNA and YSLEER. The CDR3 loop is CASSQADRGNYGYTF. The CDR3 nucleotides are TGCGCCAGCAGCCAAGCCGACAGGGGGAACTATGGCTACACCTTC.

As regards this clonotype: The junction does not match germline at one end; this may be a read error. This chain's CDR3 is CASSQDPDIYGYTF. The DNA of the CDR3 is TGTGCCAGCAGCCAAGATCCAGATATCTATGGCTACACCTTC. This chain uses TRBV4-1 with TRBJ1-2, with D unclear. The CDR3 length is 14 residues. Germline CDR1 and CDR2: MGHRA and YSYEKL.

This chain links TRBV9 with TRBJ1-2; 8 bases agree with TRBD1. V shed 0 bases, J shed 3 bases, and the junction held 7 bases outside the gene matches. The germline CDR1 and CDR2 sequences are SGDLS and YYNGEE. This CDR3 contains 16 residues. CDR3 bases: TGTGCCAGCAGCGTAGCTAGGACAGGGTTGGACTATGGCTACACCTTC. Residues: CASSVARTGLDYGYTF.

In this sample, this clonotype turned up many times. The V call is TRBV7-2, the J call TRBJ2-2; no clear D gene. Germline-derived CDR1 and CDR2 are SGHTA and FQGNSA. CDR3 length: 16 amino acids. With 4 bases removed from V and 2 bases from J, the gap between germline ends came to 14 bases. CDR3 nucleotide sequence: TGTGCCAGCAGCTCGAACCTCCCCAGAAACACCGGGGAGCTGTTTTTT. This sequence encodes CASSSNLPRNTGELFF.

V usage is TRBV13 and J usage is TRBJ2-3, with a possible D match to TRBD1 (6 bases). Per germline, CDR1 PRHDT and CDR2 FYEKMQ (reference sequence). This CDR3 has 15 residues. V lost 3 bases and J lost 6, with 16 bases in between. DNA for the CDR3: TGTGCCAGCAGCTTGCGAGGGGGTGAGCCCGATACGCAGTATTTT. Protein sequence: CASSLRGGEPDTQYF.

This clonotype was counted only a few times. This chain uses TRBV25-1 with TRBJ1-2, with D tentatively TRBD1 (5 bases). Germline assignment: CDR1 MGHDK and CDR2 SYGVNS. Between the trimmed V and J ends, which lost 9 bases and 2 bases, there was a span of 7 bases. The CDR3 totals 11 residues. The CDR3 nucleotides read TGTGCCAGGCGGGACAACTATGGCTACACCTTC. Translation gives CARRDNYGYTF.

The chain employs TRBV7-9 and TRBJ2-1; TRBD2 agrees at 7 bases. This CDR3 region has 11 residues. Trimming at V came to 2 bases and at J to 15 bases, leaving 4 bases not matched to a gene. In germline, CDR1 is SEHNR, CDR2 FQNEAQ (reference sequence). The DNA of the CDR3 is TGTGCCAGCAGCTTACGGGGGGAACGGTTCTTC. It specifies CASSLRGERFF.

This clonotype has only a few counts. CDR3 in amino acids: CASSYSSLAGVGEQYV. The CDR3 DNA reads as TGTGCCAGCAGTTACTCGAGTCTAGCGGGGGTAGGCGAGCAGTACGTC. The chain is built from TRBV6-2 or TRBV6-3 and TRBJ2-7; 10 bases map to TRBD2. Per germline, CDR1 MNHEY and CDR2 SVGEGT. The CDR3 is made up of 16 amino acids. Trimming cost V 0 bases and J 6 bases; bases outside gene matches: 8.

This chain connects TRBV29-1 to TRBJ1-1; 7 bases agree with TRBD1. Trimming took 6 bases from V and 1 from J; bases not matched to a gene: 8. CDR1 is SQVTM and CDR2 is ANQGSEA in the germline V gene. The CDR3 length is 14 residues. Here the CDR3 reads CSVLVQGTNTEAFF. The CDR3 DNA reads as TGCAGCGTACTAGTACAGGGGACGAACACTGAAGCTTTCTTT.

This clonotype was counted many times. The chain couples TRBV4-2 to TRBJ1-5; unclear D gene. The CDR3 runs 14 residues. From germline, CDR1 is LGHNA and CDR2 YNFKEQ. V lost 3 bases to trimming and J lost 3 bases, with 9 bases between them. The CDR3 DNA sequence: TGTGCCAGCAGCCATACGAGTTACAATCAGCCCCAGCATTTT. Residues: CASSHTSYNQPQHF.

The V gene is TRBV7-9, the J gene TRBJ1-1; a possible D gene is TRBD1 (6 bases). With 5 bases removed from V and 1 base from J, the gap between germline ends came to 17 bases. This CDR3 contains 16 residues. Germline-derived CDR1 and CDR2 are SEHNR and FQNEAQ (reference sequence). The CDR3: CASSPQGQGRNTEAFF. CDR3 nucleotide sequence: TGTGCCAGCAGCCCCCAGGGCCAGGGGAGGAACACTGAAGCTTTCTTT.

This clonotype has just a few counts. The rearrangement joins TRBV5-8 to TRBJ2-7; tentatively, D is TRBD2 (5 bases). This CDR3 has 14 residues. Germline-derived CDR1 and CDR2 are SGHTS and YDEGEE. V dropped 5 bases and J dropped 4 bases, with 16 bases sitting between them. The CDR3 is CASRRGFIAYEQYF. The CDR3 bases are TGTGCCAGCAGGCGAGGGTTTATCGCTTACGAGCAGTACTTC.

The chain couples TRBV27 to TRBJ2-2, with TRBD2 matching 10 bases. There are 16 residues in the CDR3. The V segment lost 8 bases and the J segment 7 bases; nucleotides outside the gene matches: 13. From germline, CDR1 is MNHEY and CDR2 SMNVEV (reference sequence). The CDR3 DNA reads TGTGCCAGCCTCGACCAGCGGGGGGGCCAAAGCGGGGAGCTGTTTTTT. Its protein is CASLDQRGGQSGELFF.

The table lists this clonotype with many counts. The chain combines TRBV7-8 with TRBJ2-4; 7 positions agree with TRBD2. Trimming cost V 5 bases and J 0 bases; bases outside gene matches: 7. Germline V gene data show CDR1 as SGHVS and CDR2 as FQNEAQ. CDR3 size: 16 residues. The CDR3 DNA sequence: TGTGCCAGCAGCCCCCGCGGGGGTGAAGCCAAAAACATTCAGTACTTC. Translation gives CASSPRGGEAKNIQYF.